This TCR beta chain was obtained from a study of blood T cells in healthy people across ages. Study in general: When template switching was applied, about one barcoded beta molecule was captured per two T cells. Study-level results: It was the long-lived donors that had more naive CD4+ cells and higher diversity than aged donors.

The use of a sample-barcoded 5' primer and a J-beta primer mix characterized a second PCR of roughly 6 to 11 cycles. Tagging of each cDNA molecule was performed by a template-switch adaptor with 12 random nucleotides. TCRdb fed the 5' RACE reads into MiXCR, producing one record per CDR3 protein. This sample carries 1.5 million to 2 million distinct CDR3 sequences, roughly 32% of them seen once, and the ten largest clones take about 11%. Details on this clonotype: The antigen remains undetermined. A much larger clone is a single base away; this may be a read error.

After removal of 6 bases from V and 3 bases from J, the junction contained 5 bases not matched to a gene. The length of the CDR3 is 15 residues. Germline CDR1 SNHLY, CDR2 FYNNEI. The sequence derives from a woman aged 30 to 39 in good health. The material sequenced was blood. The rearrangement links TRBV2 to TRBJ2-4, with 10 bases fitting TRBD2. This CDR3 reads CASRIWTSGKNIQYF. The CDR3 DNA is TGTGCCAGCAGGATATGGACTAGCGGCAAAAACATTCAGTACTTC.